Listed below are T cell receptor beta chains from one sample, sequenced in a study of naive and memory T cell subsets. TCRdb reprocessed the UMI-ligation and nested PCR reads via MiXCR and lists one record per CDR3 protein. The data hold 95,000 to 110,000 distinct CDR3 sequences, with about 14% observed a single time. Sequenced material: naive CD8+ T cells from blood. The receptors stem from a human donor in good health. CDR3s include the opening cysteine and the closing phenylalanine or tryptophan. Fields, in order: D gene, J gene, clone size, V gene, CDR3 length, CDR3 protein, CDR3 DNA. The D gene is left open where the match is weak. Size tells how often a clone was seen (once, few, many) or the class of an expanded clone, and some rows leave it out.

d_gene: .
j_gene: TRBJ2-2
abundance: .
v_gene: TRBV20-1
len: 15
CDR3aa: CSARAPLALAGELFF
CDR3nt: TGCAGTGCTAGAGCCCCCCTAGCCCTCGCCGGGGAGCTGTTTTTT

d_gene: .
j_gene: TRBJ2-7
abundance: .
v_gene: TRBV12-3/TRBV12-4
len: 15
CDR3aa: CASSLAYLESYEQYF
CDR3nt: TGTGCCAGCAGTTTAGCCTATCTAGAATCCTACGAGCAGTACTTC

d_gene: TRBD2
j_gene: TRBJ2-3
abundance: many
v_gene: TRBV20-1
len: 15
CDR3aa: CSARALAGDTDTQYF
CDR3nt: TGCAGTGCTAGAGCGCTAGCGGGAGATACAGATACGCAGTATTTT

d_gene: .
j_gene: TRBJ1-1
abundance: many
v_gene: TRBV4-3
len: 15
CDR3aa: CASSQDSGPNDEAFF
CDR3nt: TGCGCCAGCAGCCAAGATTCGGGGCCAAATGATGAAGCTTTCTTT

d_gene: .
j_gene: TRBJ2-5
abundance: few
v_gene: TRBV12-3/TRBV12-4
len: 13
CDR3aa: CASSFKGGETQYF
CDR3nt: TGTGCCAGCAGTTTCAAGGGCGGGGAGACCCAGTACTTC

d_gene: .
j_gene: TRBJ1-5
abundance: .
v_gene: TRBV28
len: 11
CDR3aa: CASSSKWPQHF
CDR3nt: TGTGCCAGCAGTTCCAAGTGGCCCCAGCATTTT

d_gene: .
j_gene: TRBJ2-2
abundance: .
v_gene: TRBV6-2/TRBV6-3
len: 14
CDR3aa: CASSLPGNTGELFF
CDR3nt: TGTGCCAGCAGTCTCCCGGGGAACACCGGGGAGCTGTTTTTT

d_gene: .
j_gene: TRBJ1-1
abundance: many
v_gene: TRBV10-3
len: 15
CDR3aa: CAIRGRGGENTEAFF
CDR3nt: TGTGCCATCAGAGGCCGGGGAGGGGAAAACACTGAAGCTTTCTTT

d_gene: TRBD1
j_gene: TRBJ2-3
abundance: few
v_gene: TRBV12-3/TRBV12-4
len: 14
CDR3aa: CASSWTGGADTQYF
CDR3nt: TGTGCCAGCAGTTGGACAGGGGGCGCGGATACGCAGTATTTT

d_gene: TRBD1
j_gene: TRBJ1-3
abundance: few
v_gene: TRBV25-1
len: 15
CDR3aa: CASSGRDSSGNTIYF
CDR3nt: TGTGCCAGCAGTGGCCGGGACAGCTCTGGAAACACCATATATTTT

d_gene: .
j_gene: TRBJ2-7
abundance: .
v_gene: TRBV7-9
len: 16
CDR3aa: CASSLAPAPSSYEQYF
CDR3nt: TGTGCCAGCAGCTTAGCCCCAGCGCCAAGCTCCTACGAGCAGTACTTC

d_gene: TRBD2
j_gene: TRBJ2-1
abundance: .
v_gene: TRBV9
len: 18
CDR3aa: CASSSPTSGGESYNEQFF
CDR3nt: TGTGCCAGCAGCTCCCCTACTAGCGGGGGAGAGTCCTACAATGAGCAGTTCTTC